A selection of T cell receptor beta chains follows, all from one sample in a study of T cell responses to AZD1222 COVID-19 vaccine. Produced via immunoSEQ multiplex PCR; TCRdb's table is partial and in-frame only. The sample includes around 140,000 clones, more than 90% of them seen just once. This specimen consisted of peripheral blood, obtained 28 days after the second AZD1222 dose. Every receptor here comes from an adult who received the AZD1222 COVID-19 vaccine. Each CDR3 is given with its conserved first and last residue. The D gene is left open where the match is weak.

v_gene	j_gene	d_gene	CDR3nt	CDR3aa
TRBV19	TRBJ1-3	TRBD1	TGTGCCAGTAGTATAATTGGGACAGTAAGAAGGAACACCATATATTTT	CASSIIGTVRRNTIYF
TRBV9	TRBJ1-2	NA	TGTGCCAGCAGCGGCAGCCAGGGAAAGGAGAGCTATGGCTACACCTTC	CASSGSQGKESYGYTF
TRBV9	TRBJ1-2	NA	TGTGCCAGCAGCGTCACGGAAAGTGGTCGGTATGGCTACACCTTC	CASSVTESGRYGYTF
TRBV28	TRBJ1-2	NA	TGTGCCAGCAATAGGGCCAAGATCTCTAACTATGGCTACACCTTC	CASNRAKISNYGYTF
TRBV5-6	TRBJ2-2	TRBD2	TGTGCCAGCAGCCGAGAAAGACTAGCGGGGAACACCGGGGAGCTGTTTTTT	CASSRERLAGNTGELFF
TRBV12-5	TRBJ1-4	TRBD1	TGTGCTAGTGGGGGACAGGCCCCGGTGGAAAAACTGTTTTTT	CASGGQAPVEKLFF
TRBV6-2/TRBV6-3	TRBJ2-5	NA	TGTGCCAGCAGTTACTTGAGGGGAGAGACCCAGTACTTC	CASSYLRGETQYF
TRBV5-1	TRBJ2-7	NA	TGCGCCAGCAGCTTGGACGGCAGATCCTACGAGCAGTACTTC	CASSLDGRSYEQYF
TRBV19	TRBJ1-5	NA	TGTGCCAGTAGTGTAACAGGGAACCAGCCCCAGCATTTT	CASSVTGNQPQHF
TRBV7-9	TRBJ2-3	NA	TGTGCCAGCAGCTTAGTATGGCAGGGGACTCCCACAGATACGCAGTATTTT	CASSLVWQGTPTDTQYF
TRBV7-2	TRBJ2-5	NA	TGTGCCAGCAGCTTTCAGGGTACGCGGGAGACCCAGTACTTC	CASSFQGTRETQYF
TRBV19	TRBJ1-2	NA	TGTGCCAGCCACATGGCAGGGAAAGCCAACTATGGCTACACCTTC	CASHMAGKANYGYTF
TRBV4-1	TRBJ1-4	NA	TGCGCCAGCAGCCCCACACGGGGAGGGGAAAAACTGTTTTTT	CASSPTRGGEKLFF
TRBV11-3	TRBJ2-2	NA	TGTGCCAGCAGCTCGGACGGAGAAAACACCGGGGAGCTGTTTTTT	CASSSDGENTGELFF
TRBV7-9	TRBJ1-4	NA	TGTGCCAGCAGCCCTGGGGCAACCGAAAAACTGTTTTTT	CASSPGATEKLFF
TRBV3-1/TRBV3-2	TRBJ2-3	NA	TGTGCCAGCAGCCAAGTAAACTCGCCTGCAGATACGCAGTATTTT	CASSQVNSPADTQYF
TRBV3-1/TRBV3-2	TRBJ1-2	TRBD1	TGTGCCAGCAGCCAAGGACAGGGGGGCGGCTACACCTTC	CASSQGQGGGYTF